A selection of T cell receptor beta chains follows, all from one sample in a study of regulatory T cells in long-lasting Graves disease. TCRdb reprocessed the multiplex PCR reads via MiXCR and lists one record per CDR3 protein. The profile shows 390,000 or so distinct CDR3 sequences, 20% to 25% of them singletons. Sample: peripheral blood mononuclear cells (PBMCs), taken when the disease was refractory, from a patient treated with antithyroid drugs. Receptors originate from a woman between 35 and 50 years old with Graves disease. CDR3s include the opening cysteine and the closing phenylalanine or tryptophan. D genes are given only for firm matches. Size values are once, few and many counts, or a class for expanded clones, and some rows have none.

d_gene,v_gene,j_gene,abundance,CDR3nt,CDR3aa
-,TRBV9,TRBJ2-4,-,TGTGCCAGCAGCCCGGTTGGGAACGGGAGAAACATTCAGTACTTC,CASSPVGNGRNIQYF
TRBD1,TRBV24-1,TRBJ2-5,many,TGTGCCACCAGTGGGGGGACAGCACAAGAGACCCAGTACTTC,CATSGGTAQETQYF
-,TRBV28,TRBJ2-7,many,TGTGCCAGCAGCCAGGTTTGGCGGGTTACCTACGAGCAGTACTTC,CASSQVWRVTYEQYF
-,TRBV20-1,TRBJ1-6,-,TGCAGTGCTAGAGGCGTCCATAATTCACCCCTCCACTTT,CSARGVHNSPLHF
-,TRBV5-1,TRBJ1-1,many,TGCGCCAGCAGTGCTTCGATCGGAGAAGCTTTCTTT,CASSASIGEAFF
TRBD1,TRBV7-9,TRBJ1-1,-,TGTGCCACCGTCGGACAGGGGTCGACTGAAGCTTTCTTT,CATVGQGSTEAFF
-,TRBV19,TRBJ2-7,few,TGTGCCAGTACCCTGGGCGAGGGCCCCTACGAGCAGTACTTC,CASTLGEGPYEQYF
-,TRBV5-5,TRBJ1-1,-,TGTGCCAGCACCCGGGGTATTGTAAACACTGAAGCTTTCTTT,CASTRGIVNTEAFF
-,TRBV28,TRBJ2-7,many,TGTGCCAGCAGTCGTCCTAGCTCCTACGAGCAGTACTTC,CASSRPSSYEQYF
TRBD1,TRBV10-3,TRBJ2-2,many,TGTGCCATCAGTGTCCCCGGGACAGGCGGCACCGGGGAGCTGTTTTTT,CAISVPGTGGTGELFF
-,TRBV5-1,TRBJ1-1,many,TGTGCCAGCAGCTTAGAGGGGGCTGAAGCTTTCTTT,CASSLEGAEAFF
TRBD1,TRBV5-1,TRBJ2-1,-,TGCGCCAGCAGCAGAAACCCGGGACAGAGGGACAATGAGCAGTTCTTC,CASSRNPGQRDNEQFF
TRBD2,TRBV25-1,TRBJ2-1,-,TGTGCCAGCAGTGAATTTATCAGCGGGGGGGGGGATGAGCAGTTCTTC,CASSEFISGGGDEQFF
-,TRBV6-5,TRBJ1-5,-,TGTGCCAGCAGTTCGGGCTTTTTACGTCAGCCCCAGCATTTT,CASSSGFLRQPQHF
TRBD1,TRBV19,TRBJ2-7,-,TGTGCCAGTAGTAAACAGGGGAAGGGCTACGAGCAGTACTTC,CASSKQGKGYEQYF
-,TRBV4-2,TRBJ2-2,-,TGTGCCAGCAGCCGGGACATTTTATACACCGGGGAGCTGTTTTTT,CASSRDILYTGELFF
TRBD2,TRBV3-1,TRBJ2-7,-,TGTGCCAGCAGCCAAGGTAGCGGGAGATACGAGCAGTACTTC,CASSQGSGRYEQYF